The entry that follows covers one T cell receptor (beta chain) sequence. Its antigen is unknown. This CDR3 contains 15 residues. V trimming: 8 bases; J trimming: 2 bases; junction bases outside the gene matches: 11. RNA was extracted and reverse transcribed into cDNA as the sequencing template. The protocol was immunoSEQ multiplex PCR, while the TCRdb copy is restricted to in-frame clones and leaves out a portion. The sample carries 80,000 to 100,000 clones, 35% to 45% recorded once. The data are from a study of CD8+ T cells in alopecia areata. Study results and limitations: Among patients, TCR sharing was less clear than in mice, a difference possibly due in part to HLA diversity in the patient population.

Sequenced input: CD4+ T cells sorted from blood. The source is a human donor with alopecia areata. The chain combines TRBV6-7 with TRBJ1-2; 7 nucleotides line up with TRBD1. TRBV6-7 is designated an ORF whose function remains uncertain. CDR3: CASGKRATGNYGYTF. CDR3 sequence (DNA): TGTGCCAGCGGAAAGCGGGCGACAGGGAACTATGGCTACACCTTC.